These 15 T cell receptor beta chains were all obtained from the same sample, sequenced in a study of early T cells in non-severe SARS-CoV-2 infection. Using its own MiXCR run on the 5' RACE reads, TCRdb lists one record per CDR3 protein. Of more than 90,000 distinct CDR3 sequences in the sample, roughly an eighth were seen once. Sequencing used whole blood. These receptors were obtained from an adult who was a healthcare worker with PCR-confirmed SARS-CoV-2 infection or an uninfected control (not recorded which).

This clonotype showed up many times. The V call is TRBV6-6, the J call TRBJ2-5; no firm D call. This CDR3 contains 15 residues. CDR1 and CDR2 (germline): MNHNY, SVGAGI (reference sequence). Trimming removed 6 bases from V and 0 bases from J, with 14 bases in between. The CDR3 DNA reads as TGTGCCAGCAGCCTAAATCCCCAAAACCAAGAGACCCAGTACTTC. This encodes CASSLNPQNQETQYF.

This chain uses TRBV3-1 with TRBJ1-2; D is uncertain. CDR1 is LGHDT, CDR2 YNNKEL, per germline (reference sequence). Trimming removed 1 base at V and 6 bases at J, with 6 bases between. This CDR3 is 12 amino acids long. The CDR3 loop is CASSQAQHGYTF. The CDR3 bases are TGTGCCAGCAGCCAAGCGCAACATGGCTACACCTTC.

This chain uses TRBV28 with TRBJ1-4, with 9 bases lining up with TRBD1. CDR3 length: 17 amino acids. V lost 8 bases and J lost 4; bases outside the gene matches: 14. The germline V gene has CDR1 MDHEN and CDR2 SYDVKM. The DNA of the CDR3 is TGTGCCAGCGGCGCCGGGACAGGGTCGGAGCATAATGAAAAACTGTTTTTT. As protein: CASGAGTGSEHNEKLFF.

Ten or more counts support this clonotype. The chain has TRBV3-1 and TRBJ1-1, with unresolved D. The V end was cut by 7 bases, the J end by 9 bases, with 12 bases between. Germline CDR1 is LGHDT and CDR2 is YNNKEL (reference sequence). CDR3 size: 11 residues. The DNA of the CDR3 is TGTGCCAGCATCCACGCAAACCAAGCTTTCTTT. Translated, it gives CASIHANQAFF.

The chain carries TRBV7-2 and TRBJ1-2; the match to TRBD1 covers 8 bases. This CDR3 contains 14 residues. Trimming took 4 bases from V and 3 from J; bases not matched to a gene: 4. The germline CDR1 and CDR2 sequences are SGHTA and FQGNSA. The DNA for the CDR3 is TGTGCCAGCAGCTGGGGACAGGCTTACTATGGCTACACCTTC. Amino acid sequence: CASSWGQAYYGYTF.

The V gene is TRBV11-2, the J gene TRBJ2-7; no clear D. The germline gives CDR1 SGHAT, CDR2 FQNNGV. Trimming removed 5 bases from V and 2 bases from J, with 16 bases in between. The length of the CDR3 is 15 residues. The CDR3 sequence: CASSPFSGFTYEQYF. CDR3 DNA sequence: TGTGCCAGCAGCCCCTTTTCGGGTTTTACCTACGAGCAGTACTTC.

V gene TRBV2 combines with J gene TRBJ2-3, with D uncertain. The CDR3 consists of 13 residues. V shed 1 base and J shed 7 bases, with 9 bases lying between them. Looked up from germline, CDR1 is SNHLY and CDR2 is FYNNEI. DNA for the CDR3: TGTGCCAGCAGTGAAGACGAAGGAAATACGCAGTATTTT. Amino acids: CASSEDEGNTQYF.

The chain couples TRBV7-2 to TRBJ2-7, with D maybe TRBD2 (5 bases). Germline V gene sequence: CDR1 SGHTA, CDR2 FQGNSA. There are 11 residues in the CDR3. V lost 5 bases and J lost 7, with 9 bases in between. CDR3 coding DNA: TGTGCCAGCAGCCCAAGGAGGGAGCAGTACTTC. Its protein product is CASSPRREQYF.

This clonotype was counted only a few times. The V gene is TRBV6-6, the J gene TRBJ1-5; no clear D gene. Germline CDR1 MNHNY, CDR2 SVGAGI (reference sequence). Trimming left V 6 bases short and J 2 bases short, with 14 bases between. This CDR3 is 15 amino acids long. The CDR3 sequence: CASRKGTDRNQPQHF. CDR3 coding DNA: TGTGCCAGCAGAAAGGGAACGGATCGCAATCAGCCCCAGCATTTT.

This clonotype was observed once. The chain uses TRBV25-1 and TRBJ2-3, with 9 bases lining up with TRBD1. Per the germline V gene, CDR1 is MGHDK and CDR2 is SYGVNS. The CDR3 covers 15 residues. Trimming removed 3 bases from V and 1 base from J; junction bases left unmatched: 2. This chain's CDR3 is CASSETGGGTDTQYF. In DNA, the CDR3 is TGTGCCAGCAGTGAGACAGGGGGGGGCACAGATACGCAGTATTTT.

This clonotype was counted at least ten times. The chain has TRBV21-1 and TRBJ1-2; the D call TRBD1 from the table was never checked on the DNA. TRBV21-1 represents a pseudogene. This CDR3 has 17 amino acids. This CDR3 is CASSNVPHGAPNYGYTF. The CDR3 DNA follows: TGTGCCAGCAGCAACGTCCCCCACGGCGCACCTAACTATGGCTACACCTTC.

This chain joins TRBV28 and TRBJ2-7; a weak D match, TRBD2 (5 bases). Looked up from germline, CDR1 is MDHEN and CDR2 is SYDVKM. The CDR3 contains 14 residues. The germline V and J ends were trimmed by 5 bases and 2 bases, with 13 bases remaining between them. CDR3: CASSPGLTPYEQYF. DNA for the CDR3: TGTGCCAGCAGTCCTGGACTCACCCCCTACGAGCAGTACTTC. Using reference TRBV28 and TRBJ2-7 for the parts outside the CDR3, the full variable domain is DVKVTQSSRYLVKRTGEKVFLECVQDMDHENMFWYRQDPGLGLRLIYFSYDVKMKEKGDIPEGYSVSREKKERFSLILESASTNQTSMYLCASSPGLTPYEQYFGPGTRLTVT.

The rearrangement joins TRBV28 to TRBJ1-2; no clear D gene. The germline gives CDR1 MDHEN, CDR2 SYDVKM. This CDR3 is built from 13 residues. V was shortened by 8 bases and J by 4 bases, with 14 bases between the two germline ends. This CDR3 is CASGQSWFYGYTF. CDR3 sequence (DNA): TGTGCCAGCGGGCAGTCCTGGTTCTATGGCTACACCTTC.

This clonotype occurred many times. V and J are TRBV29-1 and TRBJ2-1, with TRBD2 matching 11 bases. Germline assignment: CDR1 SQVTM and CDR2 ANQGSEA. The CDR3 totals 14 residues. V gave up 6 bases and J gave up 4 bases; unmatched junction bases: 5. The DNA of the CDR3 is TGCAGCGTAAATAGCGGGGGGGCTTACAATGAGCAGTTCTTC. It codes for CSVNSGGAYNEQFF.

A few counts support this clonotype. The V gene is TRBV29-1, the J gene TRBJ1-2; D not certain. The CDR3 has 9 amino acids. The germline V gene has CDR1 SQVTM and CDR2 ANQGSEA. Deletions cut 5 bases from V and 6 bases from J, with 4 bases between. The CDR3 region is CSVFDGYTF. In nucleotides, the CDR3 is TGCAGCGTTTTCGATGGCTACACCTTC.